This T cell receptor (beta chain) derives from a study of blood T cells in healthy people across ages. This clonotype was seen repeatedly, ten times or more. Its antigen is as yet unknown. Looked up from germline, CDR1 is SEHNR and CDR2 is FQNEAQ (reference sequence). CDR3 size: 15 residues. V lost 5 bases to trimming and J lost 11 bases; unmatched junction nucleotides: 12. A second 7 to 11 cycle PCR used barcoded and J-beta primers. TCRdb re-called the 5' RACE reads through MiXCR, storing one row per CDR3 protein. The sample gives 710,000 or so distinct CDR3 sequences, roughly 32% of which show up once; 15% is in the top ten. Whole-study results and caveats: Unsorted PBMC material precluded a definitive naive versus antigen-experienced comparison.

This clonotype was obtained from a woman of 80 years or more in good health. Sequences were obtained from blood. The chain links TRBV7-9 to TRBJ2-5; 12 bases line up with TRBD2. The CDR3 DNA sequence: TGTGCCAGCAGCCAGACTAGCGGGGGACGGGGGGAGCAGTACTTC. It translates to CASSQTSGGRGEQYF.